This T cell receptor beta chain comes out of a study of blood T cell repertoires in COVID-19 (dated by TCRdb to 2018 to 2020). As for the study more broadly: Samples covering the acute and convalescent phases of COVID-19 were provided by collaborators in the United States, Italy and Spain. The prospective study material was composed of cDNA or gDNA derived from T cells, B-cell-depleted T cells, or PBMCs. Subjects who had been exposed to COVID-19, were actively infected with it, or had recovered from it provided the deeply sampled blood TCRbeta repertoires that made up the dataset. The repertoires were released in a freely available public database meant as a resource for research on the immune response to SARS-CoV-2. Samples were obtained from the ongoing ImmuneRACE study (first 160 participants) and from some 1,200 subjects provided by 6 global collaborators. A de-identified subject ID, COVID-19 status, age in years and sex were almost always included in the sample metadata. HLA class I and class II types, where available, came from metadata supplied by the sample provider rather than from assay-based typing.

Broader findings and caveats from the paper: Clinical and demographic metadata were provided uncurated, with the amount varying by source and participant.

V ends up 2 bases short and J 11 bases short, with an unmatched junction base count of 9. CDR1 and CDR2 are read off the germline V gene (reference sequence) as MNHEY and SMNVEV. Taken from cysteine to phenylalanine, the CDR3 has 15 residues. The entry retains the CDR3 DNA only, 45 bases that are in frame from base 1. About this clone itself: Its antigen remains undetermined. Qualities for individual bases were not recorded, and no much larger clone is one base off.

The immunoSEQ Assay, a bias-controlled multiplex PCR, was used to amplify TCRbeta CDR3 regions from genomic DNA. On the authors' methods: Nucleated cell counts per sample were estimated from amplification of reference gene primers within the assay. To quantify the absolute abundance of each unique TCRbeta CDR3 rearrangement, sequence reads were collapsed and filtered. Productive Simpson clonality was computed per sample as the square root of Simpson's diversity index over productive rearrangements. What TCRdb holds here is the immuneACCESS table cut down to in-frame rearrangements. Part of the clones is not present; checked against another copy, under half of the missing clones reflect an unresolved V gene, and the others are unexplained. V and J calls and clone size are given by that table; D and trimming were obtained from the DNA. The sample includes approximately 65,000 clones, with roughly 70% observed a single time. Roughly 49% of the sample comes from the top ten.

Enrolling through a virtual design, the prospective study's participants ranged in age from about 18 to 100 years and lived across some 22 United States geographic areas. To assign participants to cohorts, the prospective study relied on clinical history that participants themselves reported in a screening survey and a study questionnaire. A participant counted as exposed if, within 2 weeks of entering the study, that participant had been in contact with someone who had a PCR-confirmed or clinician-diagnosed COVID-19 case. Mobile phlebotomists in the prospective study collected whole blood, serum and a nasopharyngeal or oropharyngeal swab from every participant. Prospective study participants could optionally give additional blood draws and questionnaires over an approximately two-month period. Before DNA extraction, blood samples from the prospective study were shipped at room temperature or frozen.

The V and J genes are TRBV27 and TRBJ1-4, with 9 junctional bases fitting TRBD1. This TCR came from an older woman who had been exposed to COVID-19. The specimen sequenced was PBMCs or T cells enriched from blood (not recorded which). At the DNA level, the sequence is TGTGCCAGCAGTTTAAAAGGGACAGGGTGGGGGAAACTGTTTTTT. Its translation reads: CASSLKGTGWGKLFF.